These 12 T cell receptor beta chains were all obtained from the same sample, sequenced in a study of CD8+ T cells in alopecia areata. RNA was extracted and reverse transcribed into cDNA as the sequencing template. Clones were sequenced by immunoSEQ multiplex PCR, and TCRdb holds only the in-frame ones, with some missing. The table has 45,000 to 60,000 clones, about 96% seen once; the top ten hold roughly 24%. The sample was CD8+ T cells sorted from blood, taken at week 0. Every receptor here comes from a human donor with alopecia areata.

CDR3 in DNA: TGTGCCAGCAGCTTGGAACACATGCACGAGCAGTACTTC. This codes for CASSLEHMHEQYF. The rearrangement joins TRBV5-4 to TRBJ2-7; D gene ambiguous. Germline V gene data show CDR1 as SGHNT and CDR2 as YYREEE (reference sequence). This CDR3 is built from 13 residues. Trimming took 0 bases from V and 5 from J, leaving 9 bases between them.

This sequence joins TRBV4-1 and TRBJ1-1, with 10 bases that match TRBD1. Germline CDR1 MGHRA, CDR2 YSYEKL. The CDR3 length is 17 residues. The ends lost 1 base at V and 0 bases at J; junction bases unmatched: 5. The CDR3, as DNA: TGCGCCAGCAGCCAAGCCCTGACAGGGGGCCTGAACACTGAAGCTTTCTTT. It is translated as CASSQALTGGLNTEAFF.

V and J are TRBV6-5 and TRBJ2-7; D remains unclear. The CDR3 sequence is 12 residues long. V was clipped by 8 bases and J by 2 bases, with 10 bases between them. Per germline, CDR1 MNHEY and CDR2 SVGAGI. The CDR3 loop is CASARVPYEQYF. CDR3 in DNA: TGTGCCAGCGCCCGGGTACCCTACGAGCAGTACTTC.

The chain employs TRBV9 and TRBJ2-5, with D perhaps TRBD2 (5 bases). Per the germline V gene, CDR1 is SGDLS and CDR2 is YYNGEE. With 3 bases removed from V and 1 base from J, the gap between germline ends came to 10 bases. The CDR3 has 14 amino acids. The CDR3: CASSGNRGQETQYF. CDR3 sequence (DNA): TGTGCCAGCAGCGGAAACCGGGGCCAAGAGACCCAGTACTTC. The full variable domain, its missing parts supplied by reference TRBV9 and TRBJ2-5, is DSGVTQTPKHLITATGQRVTLRCSPRSGDLSVYWYQQSLDQGLQFLIQYYNGEERAKGNILERFSAQQFPDLHSELNLSSLELGDSALYFCASSGNRGQETQYFGPGTRLLVL.

This sequence joins TRBV29-1 and TRBJ2-2, with a possible D match to TRBD2 (6 bases). Germline V gene data show CDR1 as SQVTM and CDR2 as ANQGSEA. This CDR3 contains 11 residues. V lost 6 bases, J lost 6 bases, and 8 bases lay in between. The chain's CDR3 is CSVRRAGELFF. In nucleotides, the CDR3 is TGCAGCGTCCGGAGGGCCGGGGAGCTGTTTTTT.

The rearrangement uses TRBV6-5 and TRBJ2-7; TRBD2 matches at 8 bases. The CDR3 sequence is 15 residues long. Germline loops: CDR1 MNHEY, CDR2 SVGAGI. Trimming cost V 2 bases and J 0 bases; bases outside gene matches: 3. In DNA, the CDR3 is TGTGCCAGCAGTTACGCCGGGGGGGTCTCCTACGAGCAGTACTTC. This encodes CASSYAGGVSYEQYF.

The V call is TRBV4-3, the J call TRBJ2-1; no reliable D call. Trimming left V 0 bases short and J 1 base short, with 19 bases between. The CDR3 consists of 19 residues. Germline V gene data show CDR1 as LGHNA and CDR2 as YSLEER. The DNA of the CDR3 is TGCGCCAGCAGCCAAGACTATCGAACCCCAGAGGAATCCTACAATGAGCAGTTCTTC. This translates into CASSQDYRTPEESYNEQFF.

This sequence joins TRBV5-1 and TRBJ2-3; D unclear. Trimming took 0 bases from V and 6 from J, leaving 5 bases between them. This CDR3 has 12 residues. Germline CDR1 and CDR2: SGHRS and YFSETQ. The CDR3 DNA reads TGCGCCAGCAGCTTGGCTTCGGATACGCAGTATTTT. Encoded protein: CASSLASDTQYF.

J is TRBJ1-1 and V is TRBV15, with a weak D call TRBD1 (6 bases). Trimming removed 5 bases at V and 11 bases at J, with 24 bases between. This CDR3 region has 15 residues. Germline V CDR1 and CDR2: LNHNV, YYDKDF (reference sequence). The CDR3 spells CATSPRNREEDEAFF. The CDR3 DNA reads as TGTGCCACCAGCCCACGAAACAGGGAGGAGGATGAGGCTTTCTTT.

The chain couples TRBV5-4 to TRBJ2-5; D could derive from TRBD1 or TRBD2 (6 bases each). Germline V gene data show CDR1 as SGHNT and CDR2 as YYREEE (reference sequence). The CDR3 runs to 15 residues. V was shortened by 2 bases and J by 1 base, with 12 bases between the two germline ends. DNA of the CDR3: TGTGCCAGCAGCTTTTTCGGGGGCCTCCAAGAGACCCAGTACTTC. This translates into CASSFFGGLQETQYF.

The chain links TRBV6-6 to TRBJ2-3, with TRBD2 matching 8 bases. The CDR3 runs to 16 residues. CDR1 and CDR2 (germline): MNHNY, SVGAGI (reference sequence). J was trimmed by 1 base and V by 3 bases; bases with no gene match: 6. The CDR3 DNA sequence: TGTGCCAGCAGTTATTCGAGCGGGGGAGGCACAGATACGCAGTATTTT. Protein product: CASSYSSGGGTDTQYF.

V and J are TRBV5-1 and TRBJ1-1; 8 bases are shared with TRBD1. This CDR3 is built from 15 residues. The junction had 11 bases not matched to a gene; V was cut back by 4 bases and J by 6 bases. The germline CDR1 and CDR2 sequences are SGHRS and YFSETQ. The CDR3 spells CASSHRGGRVPEAFF. The CDR3 DNA sequence: TGCGCCAGCAGCCACAGGGGGGGTAGAGTCCCTGAAGCTTTCTTT.